These T cell receptor beta chains were read from a single sample in a study of blood T cell repertoires in COVID-19. Some clones are missing from TCRdb's copy, which holds only in-frame ones; the method was immunoSEQ multiplex PCR. The table has about 520,000 clones, approximately 85% seen once. The sample comprised peripheral blood. The source is a human donor in a cohort sampled during active COVID-19. Each CDR3 is given with its conserved first and last residue. A D gene is named only where the DNA matches it firmly.

TRBJ2-7	TRBV25-1	TRBD2	CASSVAGGSEQYF
TRBJ2-2	TRBV9	-	CASSVAGEPGELFF
TRBJ2-1	TRBV7-3	TRBD1	CASSYRDRVRDEQFF
TRBJ2-7	TRBV6-6	-	CASRLEGASSYEQYF
TRBJ1-4	TRBV23-1	TRBD1	CASSSRTGINEKLFF
TRBJ1-2	TRBV19	-	CASSTGQTNGYTF
TRBJ2-3	TRBV3-1/TRBV3-2	TRBD1	CASSHNRGGTDTQYF
TRBJ1-1	TRBV10-2	-	CASSAWPHTEAFF
TRBJ1-2	TRBV14	-	CASSQDGRLLGGYTF
TRBJ2-1	TRBV11-3	-	CASSFLAEEQFF
TRBJ1-5	TRBV2	TRBD1	CASNPMGTVAQPQHF
TRBJ2-3	TRBV9	-	CASSTRGDTQYF
TRBJ2-7	TRBV9	TRBD2	CASSVVAGAYEQYF
TRBJ1-2	TRBV2	TRBD1	CASSAGTGGFYGYTF
TRBJ2-1	TRBV11-3	TRBD2	CASSSSGVLYNEQFF
TRBJ1-2	TRBV6-5	-	CASSYTDRLYGYTF
TRBJ2-2	TRBV2	TRBD2	CASSVLAGETGELFF
TRBJ1-2	TRBV6-6	TRBD1	CASSPGTGGIYGYTF
TRBJ2-1	TRBV5-1	TRBD1	CASSVGQGTYNEQFF
TRBJ2-1	TRBV29-1	-	CSVHVQGNEQFF
TRBJ1-1	TRBV2	TRBD1	CASQPGQYTEAFF
TRBJ1-1	TRBV19	TRBD1	CASRRNTGGGKNTEAFF
TRBJ1-1	TRBV6-5	TRBD1	CAIRTGGPNTEAFF
TRBJ1-4	TRBV5-4	-	CASSLWGGATNEKLFF
TRBJ1-1	TRBV28	-	CASSIGTLNTEAFF
TRBJ1-2	TRBV5-4	-	CASSLIGEGGGYTF
TRBJ1-2	TRBV7-9	TRBD1	CASSRDSFYGYTF
TRBJ2-2	TRBV7-7	-	CASSLNEGNTGELFF
TRBJ2-7	TRBV10-3	TRBD2	CATTSSTSGSREQYF
TRBJ2-3	TRBV6-4	TRBD2	CASSTGLAGALGTQYF
TRBJ1-1	TRBV12-3/TRBV12-4	-	CASSTRHSEAFF
TRBJ2-5	TRBV20-1	TRBD2	CSASPGLAGPQETQYF
TRBJ2-3	TRBV23-1	TRBD2	CASGTSGRRTDTQYF
TRBJ1-1	TRBV5-1	-	CASSLAGQGGTEAFF
TRBJ1-1	TRBV6-5	-	CASSYSSGVNTEAFF
TRBJ2-1	TRBV4-2	TRBD2	CASSQEGGGRTNEQFF
TRBJ2-1	TRBV5-1	TRBD2	CASSLRREWDNEQFF
TRBJ2-1	TRBV10-3	TRBD2	CAISESLAGGGPDEQFF
TRBJ2-2	TRBV18	TRBD2	CASSLLRLAGRTGELFF
TRBJ1-1	TRBV5-8	TRBD1	CASSSRDRERAFF
TRBJ2-3	TRBV4-2	TRBD2	CASSLLAGGPGMVDTQYF